This T cell receptor beta chain emerged from a study of post-analysis software for immune sequencing data. Across the study: The cohort encompassed relapsing-remitting, secondary progressive and progressive-relapsing multiple sclerosis disease courses.

The V end was cut by 6 bases, the J end by 6 bases, with 14 bases between. Germline lookup yields CDR1 MNHEY and CDR2 SVGAGI. The CDR3 runs to 13 residues. The TCR beta cDNA libraries contained unique molecular identifiers. Input amounts of roughly 1 to 10 million T cells were used. These gave 500,000 or so cDNA molecules, so each molecule approximated one T cell. TCRdb re-called the PCR reads with MiXCR, one entry per CDR3 protein. The data show hundreds of thousands of distinct CDR3 sequences, 25% to 30% seen once. A note on this clonotype: Its cognate antigen is unknown.

Regarding the study as a whole: Several TRBV segments (TRBV5-6, TRBV5-1 and TRBV20-1 among them) occurred more frequently in patients than in controls. A significant reduction in normalized Chao1 diversity was observed in multiple sclerosis patients versus controls.

This receptor was taken from a girl aged 10-17 years with multiple sclerosis. The V and J genes are TRBV6-5 and TRBJ1-1; no definite D call. The sample taken for sequencing was blood. The CDR3 DNA follows: TGTGCCAGCAGAGGAACGGCAGGCGCTGAAGCTTTCTTT. Its translation: CASRGTAGAEAFF.